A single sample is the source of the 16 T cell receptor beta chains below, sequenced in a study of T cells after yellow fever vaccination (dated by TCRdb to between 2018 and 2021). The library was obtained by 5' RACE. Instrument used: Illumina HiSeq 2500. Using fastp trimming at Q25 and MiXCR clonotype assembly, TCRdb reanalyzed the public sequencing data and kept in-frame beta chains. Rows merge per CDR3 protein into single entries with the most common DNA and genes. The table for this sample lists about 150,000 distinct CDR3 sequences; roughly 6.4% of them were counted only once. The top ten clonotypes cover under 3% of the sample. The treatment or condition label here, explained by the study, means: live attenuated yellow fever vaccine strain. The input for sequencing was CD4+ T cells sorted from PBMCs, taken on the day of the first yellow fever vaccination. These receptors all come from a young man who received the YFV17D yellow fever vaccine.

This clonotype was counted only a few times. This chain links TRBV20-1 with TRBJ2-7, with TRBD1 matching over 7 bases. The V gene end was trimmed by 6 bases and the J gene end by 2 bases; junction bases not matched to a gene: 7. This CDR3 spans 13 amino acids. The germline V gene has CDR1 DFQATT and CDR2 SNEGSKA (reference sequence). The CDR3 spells CSALTQGAYEQYF. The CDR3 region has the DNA TGCAGTGCCTTGACGCAGGGGGCCTACGAGCAGTACTTC.

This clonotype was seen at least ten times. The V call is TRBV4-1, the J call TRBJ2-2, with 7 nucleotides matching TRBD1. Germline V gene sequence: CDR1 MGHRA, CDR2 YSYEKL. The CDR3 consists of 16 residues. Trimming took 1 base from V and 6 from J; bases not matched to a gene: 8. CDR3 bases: TGCGCCAGCAGCCAAGGCACAGGGGATGTGTCCGGGGAGCTGTTTTTT. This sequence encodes CASSQGTGDVSGELFF.

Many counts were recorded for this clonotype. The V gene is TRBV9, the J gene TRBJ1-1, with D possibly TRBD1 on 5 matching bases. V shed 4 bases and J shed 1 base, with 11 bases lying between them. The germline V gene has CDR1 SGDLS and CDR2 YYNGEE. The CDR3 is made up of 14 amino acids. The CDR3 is CASSPGRGNTEAFF. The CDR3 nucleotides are TGTGCCAGCAGCCCGGGGCGCGGGAACACTGAAGCTTTCTTT.

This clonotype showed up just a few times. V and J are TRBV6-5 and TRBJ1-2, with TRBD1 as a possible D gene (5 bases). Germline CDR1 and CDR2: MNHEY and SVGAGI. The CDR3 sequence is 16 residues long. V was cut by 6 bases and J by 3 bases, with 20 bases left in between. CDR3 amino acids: CASSNVGGGSHYGYTF. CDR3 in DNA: TGTGCCAGCAGCAACGTTGGCGGGGGGAGCCACTATGGCTACACCTTC.

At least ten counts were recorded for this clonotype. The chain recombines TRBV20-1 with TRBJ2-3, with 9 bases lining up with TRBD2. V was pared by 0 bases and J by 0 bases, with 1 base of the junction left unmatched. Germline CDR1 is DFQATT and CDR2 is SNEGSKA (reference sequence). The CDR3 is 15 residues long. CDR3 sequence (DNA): TGCAGTGCTAGAGACGCGGGGGGGAGCACAGATACGCAGTATTTT. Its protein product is CSARDAGGSTDTQYF.

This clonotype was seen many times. The CDR3 nucleotides read TGTGCCAGCAGTCTGTTTGTGTTTTGGGACACCCAAGAGACCCAGTACTTC. The encoded protein is CASSLFVFWDTQETQYF. The V gene is TRBV12-3 or TRBV12-4, the J gene TRBJ2-5; weak D call: TRBD1 (6 bases). Trimming shortened V by 5 bases and J by 1 base, and 20 bases separated the two germline ends. There are 17 residues in the CDR3.

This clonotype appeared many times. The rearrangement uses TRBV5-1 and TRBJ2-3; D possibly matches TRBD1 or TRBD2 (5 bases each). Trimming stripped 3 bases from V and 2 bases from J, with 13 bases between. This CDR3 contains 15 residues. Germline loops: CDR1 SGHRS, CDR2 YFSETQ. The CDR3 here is CASSSGRHLTDTQYF. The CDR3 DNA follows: TGCGCCAGCAGCTCGGGACGCCATCTCACAGATACGCAGTATTTT.

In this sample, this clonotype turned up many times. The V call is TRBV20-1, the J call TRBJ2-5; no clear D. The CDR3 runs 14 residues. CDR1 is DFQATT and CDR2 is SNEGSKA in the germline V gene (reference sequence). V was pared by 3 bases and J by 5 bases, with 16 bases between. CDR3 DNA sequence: TGCAGTGCTAGTGTGTTGTTGGCCGGGGAGACCCAGTACTTC. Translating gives CSASVLLAGETQYF.

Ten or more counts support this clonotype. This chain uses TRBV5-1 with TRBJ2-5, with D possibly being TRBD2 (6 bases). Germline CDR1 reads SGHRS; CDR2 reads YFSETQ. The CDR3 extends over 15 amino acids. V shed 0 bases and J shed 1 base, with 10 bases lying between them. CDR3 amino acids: CASSLVLATQETQYF. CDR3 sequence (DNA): TGCGCCAGCAGCTTGGTCCTAGCGACCCAAGAGACCCAGTACTTC.

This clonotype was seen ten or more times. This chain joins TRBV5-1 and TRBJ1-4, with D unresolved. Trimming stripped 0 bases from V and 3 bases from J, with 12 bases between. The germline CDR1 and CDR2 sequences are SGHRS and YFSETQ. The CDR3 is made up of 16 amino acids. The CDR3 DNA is TGCGCCAGCAGCTTGGCCCCTGTAGGGTCTAATGAAAAACTGTTTTTT. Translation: CASSLAPVGSNEKLFF.

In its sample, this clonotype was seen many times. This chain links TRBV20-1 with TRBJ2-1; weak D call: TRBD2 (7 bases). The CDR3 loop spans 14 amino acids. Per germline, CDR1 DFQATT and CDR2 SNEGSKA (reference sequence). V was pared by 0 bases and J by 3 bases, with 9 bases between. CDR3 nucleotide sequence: TGCAGTGCTAGAGAGGGGGGGCACTACAATGAGCAGTTCTTC. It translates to CSAREGGHYNEQFF.

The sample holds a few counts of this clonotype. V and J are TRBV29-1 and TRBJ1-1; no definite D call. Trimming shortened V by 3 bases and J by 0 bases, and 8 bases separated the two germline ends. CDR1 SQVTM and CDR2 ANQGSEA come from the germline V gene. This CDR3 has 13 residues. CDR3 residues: CSVDRQLNTEAFF. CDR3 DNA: TGCAGCGTTGATAGGCAACTGAACACTGAAGCTTTCTTT.

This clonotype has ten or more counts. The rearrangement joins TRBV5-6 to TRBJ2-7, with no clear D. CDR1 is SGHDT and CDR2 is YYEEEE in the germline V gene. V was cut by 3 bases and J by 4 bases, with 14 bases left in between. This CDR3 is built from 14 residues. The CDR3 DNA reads TGTGCCAGCAGCTACCCTCCCCAGGATTACGAGCAGTACTTC. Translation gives CASSYPPQDYEQYF.

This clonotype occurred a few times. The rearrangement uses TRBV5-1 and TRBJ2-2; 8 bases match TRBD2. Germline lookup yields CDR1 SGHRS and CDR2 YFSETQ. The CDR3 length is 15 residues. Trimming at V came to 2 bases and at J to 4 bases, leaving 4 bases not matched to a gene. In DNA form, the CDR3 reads TGCGCCAGCAGCTTTGGCGGGGGGATCACCGGGGAGCTGTTTTTT. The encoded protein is CASSFGGGITGELFF.

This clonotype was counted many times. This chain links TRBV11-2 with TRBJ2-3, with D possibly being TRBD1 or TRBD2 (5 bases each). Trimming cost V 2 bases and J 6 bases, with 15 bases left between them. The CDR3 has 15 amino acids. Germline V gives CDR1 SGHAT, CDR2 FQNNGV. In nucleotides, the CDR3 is TGTGCCAGCAGCTTATTCGGGGCGAAGGCCGATACGCAGTATTTT. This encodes CASSLFGAKADTQYF.

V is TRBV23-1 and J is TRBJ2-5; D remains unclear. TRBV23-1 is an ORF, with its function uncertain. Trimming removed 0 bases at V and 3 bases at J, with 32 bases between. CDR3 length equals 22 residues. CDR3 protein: CASSQSGRPGHNFCIIEETQYF. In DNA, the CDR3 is TGCGCCAGCAGTCAATCCGGCAGGCCTGGCCACAATTTTTGTATTATCGAAGAGACCCAGTACTTC.